This T cell receptor beta chain was identified in a study of graft-versus-host responses after intestinal transplantation. Across the whole study: Transplant types were multivisceral, liver-intestinal, or isolated intestinal. Anti-thymocyte globulin induction was given to all recipients, followed by tacrolimus and steroids for two to four years.

Study-wide results and caveats: Recipient marrow harbored GvH clones, some of which surfaced first in ileum or blood. The study associated peak circulating GvH clone levels with early post-transplant HvG declines.

The assay was immunoSEQ multiplex PCR, and TCRdb's table has in-frame clones only and misses some. The repertoire has over 80,000 clones, 90% to 95% of them found once; the top ten carry approximately 0.18%. On this clone itself: Antigen: not known.

CDR3 length: 15 amino acids. Germline V gives CDR1 SGHTA, CDR2 FQGTGA. V was shortened by 4 bases and J by 5 bases, with 17 bases between the two germline ends. Sequenced material: unstimulated CD4+ T cells sorted from spleen or lymph node cells, taken before transplant. The V gene is TRBV7-3, the J gene TRBJ2-5, with D perhaps matching TRBD2 (5 bases). The receptor was derived from a human donor who was the organ donor for an intestinal transplant. Written as DNA, the CDR3 is TGTGCCAGCAGCTCTCGGGGAAACCTTTGGGAGACCCAGTACTTC. Its protein product is CASSSRGNLWETQYF.